This TCR beta chain was identified during a study of cytomegalovirus exposure and HLA in healthy donors. 60 Vbeta and 13 Jbeta primers were used in PCR. Produced via immunoSEQ multiplex PCR; TCRdb's table is partial and in-frame only. The profile shows 150,000 to 200,000 clones, around 80% of them singletons. The receptor comes from a woman in her fifties or sixties in good health and CMV-seropositive. Sequencing was done on a sample of PBMCs.

The DNA for the CDR3 is TGTGCCAGCAGTTACTCCGTCGGACTGCCCGGTGAGCAGTTCTTC. Its translation: CASSYSVGLPGEQFF. This chain joins TRBV6-5 and TRBJ2-1; tentative D call: TRBD2 (5 bases). Germline CDR1 reads MNHEY; CDR2 reads SVGAGI. CDR3 length: 15 residues. V lost 0 bases, J lost 9 bases, and 15 bases lay in between.